This T cell receptor beta chain was observed in a study of CD8 T cells in ankylosing spondylitis. This clonotype was detected only a few times. Antigen: not known. Preparation of TCR beta libraries was done by quantitative 5'-RACE with molecular barcodes. TCRdb re-called the 5' RACE reads through MiXCR, storing one row per CDR3 protein. The data hold around 300,000 distinct CDR3 sequences, with over 12% observed a single time. Study-level results: Disease-linked clones proved CD8+ and comparatively uncommon in peripheral blood. It was reported that disease-linked clones were significantly enriched in matched ankylosing spondylitis synovial fluid.

Germline CDR1 and CDR2: SQVTM and ANQGSEA. The CDR3 consists of 13 residues. The J segment lost 3 bases and the V segment lost 5 bases, leaving 5 bases of the junction unmatched. The sample taken for sequencing was blood, either unsorted or a sorted T cell fraction (not recorded which). The receptor was derived from a male donor with ankylosing spondylitis or in good health (not recorded which). V usage is TRBV29-1 and J usage is TRBJ2-7, with 9 positions matching TRBD1. CDR3 nucleotides: TGCAGCGTTATGACAGGGGGATACTACGAGCAGTACTTC. Protein: CSVMTGGYYEQYF.